This TCR beta chain was profiled in a study of control samples from healthy donors and cancer patients. Germline lookup yields CDR1 SGHTA and CDR2 FQGNSA. CDR3 length: 13 amino acids. Deletions cut 6 bases from V and 2 bases from J, with 11 bases between. Here immunoSEQ multiplex PCR was the method, and the copy in TCRdb shows in-frame clones only, minus some. The repertoire holds roughly 6,000 clones, with 84% as singletons. The specimen sequenced was formalin-fixed, paraffin-embedded tissue. This receptor was obtained from a female donor with lung cancer. The gene calls are TRBV7-2 and TRBJ2-7; maybe TRBD2 (6 bases). The CDR3 sequence: CASRPTGAYEQYF. Here the CDR3 DNA reads TGTGCCAGCAGGCCGACGGGGGCCTACGAGCAGTACTTC.